The clone carrying this TCR beta chain was seen many times. The entry originates in a study of immune heterogeneity within non-small cell lung tumors. CDR3 of TCR beta was amplified by multiplex PCR that used 32 V and 13 J primers. TCRdb reanalysed the multiplex PCR reads using MiXCR and keeps one entry per CDR3 protein. The repertoire holds some 22,000 distinct CDR3 sequences, around 30% seen once, with around 4.4% in the top ten. V was trimmed by 3 bases and J by 7 bases, leaving 6 bases between them. The CDR3 sequence is 12 residues long. CDR1 and CDR2 from the germline V gene are SGHAT and FQNNGV. Bulk tumor genomic DNA constituted the template, at 600 ng per sample. Multiple biopsies spaced far apart were taken from each primary tumor during surgery. Enrolled patients presented with newly diagnosed, previously untreated non-small cell lung cancer and underwent curative surgery.

The chain is built from TRBV11-2 and TRBJ1-4; D might be TRBD1 (5 bases). The sample was lung tumor tissue. This TCR was sampled from a man aged 35-49 years with non-small cell lung cancer. The CDR3 nucleotides are TGTGCCAGCAGCTTCGGGACTGAAAAACTGTTTTTT. Protein product: CASSFGTEKLFF. The full variable domain, its missing parts supplied by reference TRBV11-2 and TRBJ1-4, is EAGVAQSPRYKIIEKRQSVAFWCNPISGHATLYWYQQILGQGPKLLIQFQNNGVVDDSQLPKDRFSAERLKGVDSTLKIQPAKLEDSAVYLCASSFGTEKLFFGSGTQLSVL.